This T cell receptor beta chain was captured in a study of blood T cell repertoires in COVID-19. About the research overall: Sites across the United States, Italy and Spain contributed samples from acute and convalescent COVID-19. T cells, B-cell-depleted T cells, or PBMCs supplied cDNA or gDNA.

This CDR3 contains 16 residues. After removal of 0 bases from V and 5 bases from J, the junction contained 6 bases not matched to a gene. Germline lookup yields CDR1 SGDLS and CDR2 YYNGEE. As originally analysed: By means of reference gene primer amplification, nucleated cell counts were estimated. The method was immunoSEQ multiplex PCR; TCRdb's version includes in-frame clones alone and lacks a portion of them. The D gene and trimming were derived from the DNA, and the V and J assignments and clone size from that table. Among 30,000 to 40,000 clones listed, 70% to 90% were seen once. The sample comprised peripheral blood. This sequence originates from a human donor in a cohort sampled during active COVID-19. The chain is built from TRBV9 and TRBJ2-2; 8 bases line up with TRBD1. CDR3 sequence: CASSVGTGPRTGELFF. DNA for the CDR3: TGTGCCAGCAGCGTAGGGACAGGGCCTAGAACCGGGGAGCTGTTTTTT.